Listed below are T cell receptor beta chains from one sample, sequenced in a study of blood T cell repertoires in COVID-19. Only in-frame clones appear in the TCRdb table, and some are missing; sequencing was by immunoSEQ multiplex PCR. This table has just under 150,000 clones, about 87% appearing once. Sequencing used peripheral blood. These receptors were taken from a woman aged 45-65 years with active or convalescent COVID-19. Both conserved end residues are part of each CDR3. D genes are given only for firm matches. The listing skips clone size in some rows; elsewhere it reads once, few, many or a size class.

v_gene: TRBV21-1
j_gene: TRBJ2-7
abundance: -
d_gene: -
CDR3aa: CASSRDPPLAGGSSYEQYF
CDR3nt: TGTGCCAGCAGCAGAGACCCCCCCTTAGCGGGAGGGAGCTCCTACGAGCAGTACTTC

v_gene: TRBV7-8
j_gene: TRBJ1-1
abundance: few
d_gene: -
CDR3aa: CASSSTGRMNTEAFF
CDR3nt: TGTGCCAGCAGCTCCACAGGGCGCATGAACACTGAAGCTTTCTTT

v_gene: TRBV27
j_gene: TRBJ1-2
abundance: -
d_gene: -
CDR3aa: CASSYRANYGYTF
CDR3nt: TGTGCCAGCAGCTACAGGGCCAACTATGGCTACACCTTC

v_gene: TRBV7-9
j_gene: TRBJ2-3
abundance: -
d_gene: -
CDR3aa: CASSNPNVTLGGGDTQYF
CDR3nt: TGTGCCAGCAGCAACCCCAATGTCACTCTGGGAGGTGGAGATACGCAGTATTTT

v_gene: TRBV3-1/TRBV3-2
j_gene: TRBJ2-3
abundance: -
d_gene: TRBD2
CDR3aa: CASSQGGGSYTQYF
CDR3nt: TGTGCCAGCAGCCAAGGCGGGGGGTCGTATACGCAGTATTTT

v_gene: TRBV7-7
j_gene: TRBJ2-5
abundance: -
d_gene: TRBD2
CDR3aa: CASSPTSGGAYETQYF
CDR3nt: TGTGCTAGCAGTCCGACTAGCGGGGGGGCCTATGAGACCCAGTACTTC

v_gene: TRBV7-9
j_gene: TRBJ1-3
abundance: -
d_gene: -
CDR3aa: CASSLGGSSGNTIYF
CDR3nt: TGTGCCAGCAGCTTAGGCGGTAGCTCTGGAAACACCATATATTTT

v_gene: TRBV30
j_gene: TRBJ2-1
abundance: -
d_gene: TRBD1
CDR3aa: CAWSKNRGLPNEQFF
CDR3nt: TGTGCCTGGAGTAAGAACAGGGGGCTCCCCAATGAGCAGTTCTTC

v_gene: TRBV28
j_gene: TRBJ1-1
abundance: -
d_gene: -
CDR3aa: CASSPGGQFSFF
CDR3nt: TGTGCCAGCAGTCCAGGAGGACAGTTCAGTTTCTTT

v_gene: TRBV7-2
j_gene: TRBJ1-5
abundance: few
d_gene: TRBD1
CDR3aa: CASSQGTGGIRPQHF
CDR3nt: TGTGCCAGCAGCCAAGGGACAGGGGGGATTCGGCCCCAGCATTTT

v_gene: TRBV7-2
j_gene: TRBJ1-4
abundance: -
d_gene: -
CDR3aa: CASSLAPNEKLFF
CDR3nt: TGTGCCAGCAGCTTAGCTCCAAATGAAAAACTGTTTTTT

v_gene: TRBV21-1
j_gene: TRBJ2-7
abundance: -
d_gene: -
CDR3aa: CASSKEVRGQGNEQYF
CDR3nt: TGTGCCAGCAGCAAAGAGGTTCGAGGACAGGGGAACGAGCAGTACTTC

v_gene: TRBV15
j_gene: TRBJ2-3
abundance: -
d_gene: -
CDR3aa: CATSRDQDTQYF
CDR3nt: TGTGCCACCAGCAGAGATCAAGATACGCAGTATTTT

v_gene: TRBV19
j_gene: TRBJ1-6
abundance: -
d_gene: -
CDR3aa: CASTSGILGSPLHF
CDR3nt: TGTGCCAGTACCTCAGGGATTTTGGGTTCACCCCTCCACTTT

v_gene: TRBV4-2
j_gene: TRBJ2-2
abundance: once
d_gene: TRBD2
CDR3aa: CASSQELLAGGTGELFF
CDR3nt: TGTGCCAGCAGCCAAGAACTACTAGCGGGGGGCACCGGGGAGCTGTTTTTT

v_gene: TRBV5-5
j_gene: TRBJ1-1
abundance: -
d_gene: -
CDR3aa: CASSLGGVDTEAFF
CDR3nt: TGTGCCAGCAGCTTGGGCGGAGTGGACACTGAAGCTTTCTTT

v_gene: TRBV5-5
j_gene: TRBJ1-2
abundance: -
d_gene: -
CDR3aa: CASSLTQGTYGYTF
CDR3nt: TGTGCCAGCAGCTTGACTCAGGGGACATATGGCTACACCTTC

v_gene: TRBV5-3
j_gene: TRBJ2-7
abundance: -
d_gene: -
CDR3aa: CARSCVPKTGTTYEQYF
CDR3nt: TGTGCCAGAAGCTGCGTACCGAAAACCGGGACAACTTACGAGCAGTACTTC

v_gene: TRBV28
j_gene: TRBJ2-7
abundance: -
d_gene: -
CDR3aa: CASRAETSNYEQYF
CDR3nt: TGTGCCAGCAGGGCCGAGACAAGCAACTACGAGCAGTACTTC

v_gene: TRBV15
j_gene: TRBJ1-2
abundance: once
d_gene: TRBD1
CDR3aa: CATSKPGQGGYGYTF
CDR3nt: TGTGCCACCAGCAAGCCGGGACAGGGAGGTTATGGCTACACCTTC

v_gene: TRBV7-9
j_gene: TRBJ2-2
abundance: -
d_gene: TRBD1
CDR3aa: CASSSGQGAGGELFF
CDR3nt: TGTGCCAGCAGTTCCGGACAGGGGGCCGGCGGGGAGCTGTTTTTT

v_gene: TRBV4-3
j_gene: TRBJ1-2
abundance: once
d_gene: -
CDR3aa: CASSQEFGGNYGYTF
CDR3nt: TGCGCCAGCAGCCAAGAATTCGGCGGAAACTATGGCTACACCTTC

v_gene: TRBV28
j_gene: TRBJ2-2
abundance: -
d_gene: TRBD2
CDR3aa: CASRSGDWQMELFF
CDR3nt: TGTGCCAGCAGAAGCGGGGACTGGCAAATGGAGCTGTTTTTT

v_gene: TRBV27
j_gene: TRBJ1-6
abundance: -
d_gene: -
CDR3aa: CASSSRRGSNSPLHF
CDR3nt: TGTGCCAGCAGCTCCCGCCGGGGTTCTAATTCACCCCTCCACTTT

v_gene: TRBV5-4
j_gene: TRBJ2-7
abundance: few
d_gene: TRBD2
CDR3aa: CASSLMTSGDSYEQYF
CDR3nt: TGTGCCAGCAGCCTCATGACTAGCGGGGACTCCTACGAGCAGTACTTC

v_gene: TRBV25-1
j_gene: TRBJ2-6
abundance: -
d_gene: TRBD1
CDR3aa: CASRQQGQPGANVLTF
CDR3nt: TGTGCCAGCAGGCAACAGGGGCAACCTGGGGCCAACGTCCTGACTTTC

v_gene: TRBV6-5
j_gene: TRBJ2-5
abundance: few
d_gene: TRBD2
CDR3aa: CASSYSTSGQETQYF
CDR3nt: TGTGCCAGCAGTTACTCGACTAGCGGCCAAGAGACCCAGTACTTC

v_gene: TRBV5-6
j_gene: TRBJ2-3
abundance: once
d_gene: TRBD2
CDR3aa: CASSLAGGRTDTQYF
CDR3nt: TGTGCCAGCAGCTTGGCGGGGGGGCGAACAGATACGCAGTATTTT

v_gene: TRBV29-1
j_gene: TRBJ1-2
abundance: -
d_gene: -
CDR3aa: CSGTETGDGYTF
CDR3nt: TGCAGCGGTACCGAGACAGGTGATGGCTACACCTTC

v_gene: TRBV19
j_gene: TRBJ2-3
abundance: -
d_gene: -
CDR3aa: CASSLSSTDTQYF
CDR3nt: TGTGCCAGTAGTCTCAGTAGCACAGATACGCAGTATTTT

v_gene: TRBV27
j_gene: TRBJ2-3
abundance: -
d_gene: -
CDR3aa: CASLDRFTDTQYF
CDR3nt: TGTGCCAGCCTCGACAGGTTCACAGATACGCAGTATTTT

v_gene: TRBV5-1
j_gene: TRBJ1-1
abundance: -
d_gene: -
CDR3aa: CASSLDRWDTEAFF
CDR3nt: TGCGCCAGCAGCTTGGACAGGTGGGACACTGAAGCTTTCTTT

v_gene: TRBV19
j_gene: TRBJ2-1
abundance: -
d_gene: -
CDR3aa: CASSIDEGVVNNEQFF
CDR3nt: TGTGCCAGTAGTATAGATGAAGGGGTTGTTAACAATGAGCAGTTCTTC

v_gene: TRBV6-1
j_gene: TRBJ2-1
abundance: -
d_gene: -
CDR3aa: CASSEAVRGNLYNEQFF
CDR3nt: TGTGCCAGCAGTGAAGCGGTAAGAGGGAATCTCTACAATGAGCAGTTCTTC

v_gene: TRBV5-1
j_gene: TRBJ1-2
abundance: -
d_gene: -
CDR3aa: CASSLEAGYGYTF
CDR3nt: TGCGCCAGCAGCTTGGAAGCCGGGTATGGCTACACCTTC

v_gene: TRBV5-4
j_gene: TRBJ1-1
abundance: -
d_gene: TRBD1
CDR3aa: CASSSGQGDPGTEAFF
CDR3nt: TGTGCCAGCAGCTCTGGACAGGGGGATCCGGGAACTGAAGCTTTCTTT

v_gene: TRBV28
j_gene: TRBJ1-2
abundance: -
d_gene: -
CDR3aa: CASSLGAGPYGYTF
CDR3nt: TGTGCCAGCAGCCTAGGGGCAGGGCCCTATGGCTACACCTTC

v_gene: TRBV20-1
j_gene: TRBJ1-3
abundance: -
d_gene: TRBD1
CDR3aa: CSASQGTGRSGNTIYF
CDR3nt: TGCAGTGCTAGTCAGGGGACAGGGAGGTCTGGAAACACCATATATTTT

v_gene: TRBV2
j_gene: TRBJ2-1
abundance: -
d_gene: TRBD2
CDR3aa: CASSDQTSGGANEQFF
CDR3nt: TGTGCCAGCAGTGATCAGACTAGCGGGGGGGCCAATGAGCAGTTCTTC

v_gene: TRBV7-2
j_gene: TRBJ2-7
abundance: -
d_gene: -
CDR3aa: CASSLAGSYEQYF
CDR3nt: TGTGCCAGCAGCTTAGCGGGCAGCTACGAGCAGTACTTC